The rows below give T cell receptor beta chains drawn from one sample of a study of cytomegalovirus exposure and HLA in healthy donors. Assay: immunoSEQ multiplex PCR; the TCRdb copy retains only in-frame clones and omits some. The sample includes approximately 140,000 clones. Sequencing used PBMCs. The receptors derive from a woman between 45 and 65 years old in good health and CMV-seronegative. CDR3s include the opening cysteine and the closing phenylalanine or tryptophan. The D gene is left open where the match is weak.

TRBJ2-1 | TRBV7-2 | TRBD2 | CASSSAGGIEQFF | TGTGCCAGCAGCTCGGCGGGGGGGATCGAGCAGTTCTTC
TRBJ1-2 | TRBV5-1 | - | CASSLEPGYSYGYTF | TGCGCCAGCAGCTTGGAACCAGGGTACTCCTATGGCTACACCTTC
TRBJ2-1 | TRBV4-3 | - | CASSHGSISWDEQFF | TGCGCCAGCAGCCATGGGAGTATTTCTTGGGATGAGCAGTTCTTC
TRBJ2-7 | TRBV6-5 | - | CATALVGSHEQYF | TGTGCCACCGCCCTAGTGGGTTCCCACGAGCAGTACTTC
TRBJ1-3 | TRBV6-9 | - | CATPGGSGNTIYF | TGTGCCACGCCCGGGGGCTCTGGAAACACCATATATTTT
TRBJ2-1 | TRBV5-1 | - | CASSNSGVGNEQFF | TGCGCCAGCAGTAACAGCGGAGTTGGAAATGAGCAGTTCTTC
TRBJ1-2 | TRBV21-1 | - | CASSSGEGYGYTF | TGTGCCAGCAGCTCAGGGGAGGGCTATGGCTACACCTTC
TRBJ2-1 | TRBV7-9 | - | CASSSDRRSLEQFF | TGTGCCAGCAGCTCCGACAGGCGGTCTTTAGAGCAGTTCTTC
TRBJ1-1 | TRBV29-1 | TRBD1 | CSVQGDTEAFF | TGCAGCGTCCAGGGGGACACTGAAGCTTTCTTT
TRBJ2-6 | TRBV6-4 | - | CASSDSGGVSGANVLTF | TGTGCCAGCAGTGACTCTGGAGGGGTCTCTGGGGCCAACGTCCTGACTTTC
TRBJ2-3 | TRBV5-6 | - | CASSLLVLRVTDTQYF | TGTGCCAGCAGCTTGCTAGTACTTCGGGTCACAGATACGCAGTATTTT
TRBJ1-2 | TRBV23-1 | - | CASSRIGSGHNYGYTF | TGCGCCAGCAGTAGGATCGGGTCAGGACATAACTATGGCTACACCTTC
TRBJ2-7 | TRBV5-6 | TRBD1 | CASSFGQAYEQYF | TGTGCCAGCAGCTTTGGACAGGCCTACGAGCAGTACTTC
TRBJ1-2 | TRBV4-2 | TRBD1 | CASRDLTGTNYGYTF | TGTGCCAGCAGAGACCTGACAGGGACTAACTATGGCTACACCTTC
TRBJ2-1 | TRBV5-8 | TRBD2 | CASSSPRLAAAHNEQFF | TGTGCCAGCAGCTCCCCTAGACTAGCCGCGGCACACAATGAGCAGTTCTTC
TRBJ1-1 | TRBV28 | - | CASTPTSNTEAFF | TGTGCCAGCACCCCCACATCGAACACTGAAGCTTTCTTT
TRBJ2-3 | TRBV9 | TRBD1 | CASSIRTGGEDTQYF | TGTGCCAGCAGCATCCGGACAGGGGGCGAGGATACGCAGTATTTT
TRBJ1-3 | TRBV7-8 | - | CASSLTVSGNTIYF | TGTGCCAGCAGCTTAACAGTGTCTGGAAACACCATATATTTT
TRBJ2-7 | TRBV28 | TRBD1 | CASRADRVGAEQYF | TGTGCCAGCAGGGCGGACAGGGTTGGAGCCGAGCAGTACTTC
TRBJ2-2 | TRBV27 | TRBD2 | CASSSGGLAVTGELFF | TGTGCCAGCAGCTCCGGGGGACTAGCCGTCACCGGGGAGCTGTTTTTT
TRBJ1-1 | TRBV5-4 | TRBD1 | CASSLEGQGAWSTEAFF | TGTGCCAGCAGCTTGGAGGGACAGGGGGCCTGGAGCACTGAAGCTTTCTTT
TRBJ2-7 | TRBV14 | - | CASSQVSGYPRGDEQYF | TGTGCCAGCAGCCAAGTTTCGGGGTACCCCCGCGGGGACGAGCAGTACTTC
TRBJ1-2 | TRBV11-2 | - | CASSFGGPNYGYTF | TGTGCCAGCAGCTTTGGCGGTCCTAACTATGGCTACACCTTC
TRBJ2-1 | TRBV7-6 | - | CASSLDGAPDNEQFF | TGTGCCAGCAGCTTAGATGGGGCCCCCGACAATGAGCAGTTCTTC